A single sample is the source of the 22 T cell receptor beta chains below, sequenced in a study of blood T cells in healthy people across ages. Sample-barcoded 5' priming and a J-beta primer mix drove a second PCR of roughly 6 to 12 cycles. TCRdb ran MiXCR on the 5' RACE reads and lists one entry per CDR3 protein. Of about 1.1 million distinct CDR3 sequences in the sample, around two fifths were seen once. The source material was blood. Every receptor here comes from a man in his late teens or twenties in good health.

This clonotype has a handful of counts. The chain employs TRBV6-5 and TRBJ1-2; the match to TRBD1 covers 7 bases. The CDR3 length is 13 residues. Germline V gene data show CDR1 as MNHEY and CDR2 as SVGAGI. V shed 7 bases and J 4 bases; nucleotides not matched to a gene: 6. The DNA for the CDR3 is TGTGCCAGCAAACAGGGGCTCGGCTATGGCTACACCTTC. Translation: CASKQGLGYGYTF.

This clonotype was counted only a few times. The chain carries TRBV11-1 and TRBJ2-1, with 12 bases fitting TRBD2. V lost 4 bases, J lost 1 base, and 17 bases stayed unmatched. CDR1 is SGHAT and CDR2 is FQDESV in the germline V gene (reference sequence). This CDR3 region has 21 residues. CDR3 DNA: TGTGCCAGCAGCTCACGGGGACTAGCGGGTTCCTACCCAGAATCCTACAATGAGCAGTTCTTC. It yields the protein CASSSRGLAGSYPESYNEQFF.

This chain connects TRBV5-5 to TRBJ2-1, with unresolved D. Per the germline V gene, CDR1 is SGHKS and CDR2 is YYEKEE (reference sequence). V was shortened by 4 bases and J by 0 bases, with 11 bases between the two germline ends. The CDR3 extends over 15 amino acids. The CDR3 here is CASSRSRRSYNEQFF. The CDR3 DNA follows: TGTGCCAGCAGCCGGAGCCGACGCTCCTACAATGAGCAGTTCTTC. Drawing the rest from reference TRBV5-5 and TRBJ2-1, the complete variable domain is DAGVTQSPTHLIKTRGQQVTLRCSPISGHKSVSWYQQVLGQGPQFIFQYYEKEERGRGNFPDRFSARQFPNYSSELNVNALLLGDSALYLCASSRSRRSYNEQFFGPGTRLTVL.

The gene calls are TRBV5-1 and TRBJ1-2; TRBD1 matches at 7 bases. The CDR3 totals 16 residues. Germline V gene lookup returns CDR1 SGHRS and CDR2 YFSETQ. J was trimmed by 0 bases and V by 1 base; bases with no gene match: 6. CDR3 DNA sequence: TGCGCCAGCAGCTTGAATGTAGGGACAGCTAACTATGGCTACACCTTC. This codes for CASSLNVGTANYGYTF. The full variable domain, with the rest looked up from reference TRBV5-1 and TRBJ1-2, is KAGVTQTPRYLIKTRGQQVTLSCSPISGHRSVSWYQQTPGQGLQFLFEYFSETQRNKGNFPGRFSGRQFSNSRSEMNVSTLELGDSALYLCASSLNVGTANYGYTFGSGTRLTVV.

This chain uses TRBV2 with TRBJ2-1; weak D call: TRBD1 (5 bases). TRBJ2-7 matches the DNA end more closely, so the J call is doubtful. CDR1 SNHLY and CDR2 FYNNEI come from the germline V gene. CDR3 size: 12 residues. CDR3 loop: CASSEDRNEQYF. DNA for the CDR3: TGTGCCAGCAGTGAAGACAGGAATGAGCAGTACTTC.

As regards this clonotype: Germline and junction disagree at one end, which may indicate a read error. This sequence joins TRBV20-1 and TRBJ1-2; D might be TRBD1 (5 bases). This CDR3 has 14 residues. Germline CDR1 is DFQATT and CDR2 is SNEGSKA (reference sequence). The CDR3 region is CSARDIWGNYGHTF. CDR3 nucleotide sequence: TGCAGTGCTAGAGATATTTGGGGGAACTATGGCCACACCTTC.

The DNA of the CDR3 is TGTGCCAGCAGCCAAGATTCCCAGGGAGAAATTAGGGCGTCCCAAGAGACCCAGTACTTC. As protein: CASSQDSQGEIRASQETQYF. The genes are TRBV3-1 and TRBJ2-5, with D possibly called TRBD1 or TRBD2 (5 bases each). CDR3 size: 20 residues. CDR1 and CDR2 from the germline V gene are LGHDT and YNNKEL (reference sequence). V dropped 0 bases and J dropped 1 base, with 24 bases sitting between them.

The rearrangement uses TRBV10-3 and TRBJ2-3; possibly TRBD1 or TRBD2 for D (6 bases each). The germline gives CDR1 ENHRY, CDR2 SYGVKD. This CDR3 contains 15 residues. V was cut by 8 bases and J by 3 bases, with 18 bases left in between. CDR3 in DNA: TGTGCCATCGGGAGCAGGGGAGGAGAGACAGATACGCAGTATTTT. It translates to CAIGSRGGETDTQYF.

The chain has TRBV20-1 and TRBJ2-2, with unresolved D. V was shortened by 0 bases and J by 4 bases, with 9 bases between the two germline ends. From germline, CDR1 is DFQATT and CDR2 SNEGSKA (reference sequence). The CDR3 contains 14 residues. In nucleotides, the CDR3 is TGCAGTGCTAGAGACCTCCGGGCCACCGGGGAGCTGTTTTTT. This encodes CSARDLRATGELFF.

The rearrangement uses TRBV6-2 or TRBV6-3 and TRBJ2-1; D might be TRBD1 or TRBD2, each matching 5 bases. CDR3 size: 15 residues. The germline V gene has CDR1 MNHEY and CDR2 SVGEGT. V gave up 2 bases and J gave up 1 base, with 9 bases separating them. The CDR3 coding sequence is TGTGCCAGCAGTTACCCAGGGAGATCCTACAATGAGCAGTTCTTC. Translating gives CASSYPGRSYNEQFF.

This clonotype was seen a handful of times. This chain joins TRBV12-3 or TRBV12-4 and TRBJ1-2, with TRBD1 matching over 10 bases. The CDR3 extends over 14 amino acids. Germline trimming cut 5 bases from V and 7 bases from J; bases unmatched to any gene: 7. The CDR3 loop is CASSPDRGGPGYTF. The CDR3 DNA reads TGTGCCAGCAGTCCGGACAGGGGGGGGCCTGGCTACACCTTC.

CDR3 in amino acids: CASSVRDRGAYTEAFF. CDR3 bases: TGTGCCAGCAGTGTCCGGGACAGGGGGGCGTACACTGAAGCTTTCTTT. The chain couples TRBV27 to TRBJ1-1; TRBD1 matches at 11 bases. With V trimmed by 5 bases and J by 3 bases, 8 bases remained unmatched. The germline V gene encodes CDR1 MNHEY and CDR2 SMNVEV (reference sequence). This CDR3 spans 16 amino acids.

This clonotype was found a few times. The chain joins TRBV6-5 to TRBJ2-1, with TRBD2 matching 7 bases. The CDR3 spans 14 residues. The V segment lost 7 bases and the J segment 4 bases; nucleotides outside the gene matches: 7. Germline values: CDR1 MNHEY, CDR2 SVGAGI. The CDR3: CASTGGTLYNEQFF. DNA for the CDR3: TGTGCCAGCACCGGGGGGACCCTATACAATGAGCAGTTCTTC.

This clonotype was detected a few times. The chain links TRBV20-1 to TRBJ1-2, with a weak D call TRBD1 (5 bases). Per the germline V gene, CDR1 is DFQATT and CDR2 is SNEGSKA (reference sequence). Trimming left V 5 bases short and J 4 bases short, with 17 bases between. The CDR3 has 14 residues. CDR3 bases: TGCAGTGCTCTGGCTGGCTCGAGGGGCTATGGCTACACCTTC. Residues: CSALAGSRGYGYTF.

The chain has TRBV25-1 and TRBJ2-3; D tentatively reads TRBD1 or TRBD2 (5 bases each). Trimming left V 2 bases short and J 2 bases short, with 11 bases between. Germline V gene sequence: CDR1 MGHDK, CDR2 SYGVNS. The CDR3 spans 15 residues. The CDR3 DNA reads TGTGCCAGCAGTGAACCAGGGACCTTCACAGATACGCAGTATTTT. Its protein is CASSEPGTFTDTQYF.

This clonotype has a handful of counts. The chain couples TRBV2 to TRBJ1-1; D not certain. The CDR3 consists of 13 residues. Germline V CDR1 and CDR2: SNHLY, FYNNEI. The V and J ends lost 1 base and 6 bases respectively, with 9 bases between them. CDR3 residues: CASSEDVSSEAFF. As DNA, the CDR3 is TGTGCCAGCAGTGAAGACGTCAGTTCTGAAGCTTTCTTT.

The chain combines TRBV20-1 with TRBJ2-5; either TRBD1 or TRBD2 may supply D (5 bases each). The CDR3 covers 13 residues. V shed 0 bases and J shed 7 bases, with 12 bases lying between them. Germline V gene sequence: CDR1 DFQATT, CDR2 SNEGSKA (reference sequence). CDR3 DNA: TGCAGTGCTAGAGAAGAGGGGCAGAGGACCCAGTACTTC. Protein product: CSAREEGQRTQYF.

This clonotype turned up a few times. The chain joins TRBV28 to TRBJ1-1; D gene ambiguous. With 4 bases removed from V and 0 bases from J, the gap between germline ends came to 9 bases. The germline gives CDR1 MDHEN, CDR2 SYDVKM. CDR3 length: 14 amino acids. This chain's CDR3 is CASSSAGLNTEAFF. Here the CDR3 DNA reads TGTGCCAGCAGTTCGGCCGGACTGAACACTGAAGCTTTCTTT.

This clonotype was counted a single time. This chain links TRBV4-3 with TRBJ1-5, with D possibly matching TRBD1 (5 bases). The CDR3 is made up of 15 amino acids. Per the germline V gene, CDR1 is LGHNA and CDR2 is YSLEER. Trimming removed 0 bases from V and 4 bases from J, with 10 bases in between. The CDR3 DNA reads TGCGCCAGCAGCCAAGATGTCCAGGGAAATCAGCCCCAGCATTTT. Its translation: CASSQDVQGNQPQHF.

The chain carries TRBV9 and TRBJ2-1; no clear D. The length of the CDR3 is 14 residues. The V end was cut by 2 bases, the J end by 4 bases, with 10 bases between. Germline CDR1 is SGDLS and CDR2 is YYNGEE. This chain's CDR3 is CASSVDRVYNEQFF. In DNA, the CDR3 is TGTGCCAGCAGCGTCGACCGGGTTTACAATGAGCAGTTCTTC.

This chain connects TRBV5-4 to TRBJ2-2; D may be TRBD2 (5 bases). With 3 bases removed from V and 3 bases from J, the gap between germline ends came to 18 bases. CDR1 is SGHNT and CDR2 is YYREEE in the germline V gene (reference sequence). The CDR3 runs 17 residues. In DNA, the CDR3 is TGTGCCAGCAGCTCTGGAACCCTGGAGGCGGACACCGGGGAGCTGTTTTTT. Translation gives CASSSGTLEADTGELFF.

This clonotype was counted between two and nine times. The gene calls are TRBV3-1 and TRBJ2-5, with TRBD2 matching 7 bases. This CDR3 region has 16 residues. V gave up 3 bases and J gave up 2 bases; unmatched junction bases: 9. Germline V CDR1 and CDR2: LGHDT, YNNKEL (reference sequence). CDR3: CASSHGLGLDQETQYF. The CDR3 DNA follows: TGTGCCAGCAGCCATGGGTTAGGACTAGATCAAGAGACCCAGTACTTC.